The subject of this entry is one TCR beta chain. Here immunoSEQ multiplex PCR was the method, and the copy in TCRdb shows in-frame clones only, minus some. The sample shows around 69,000 clones, 80% to 95% of them seen only once. The sample comes from a study of T cell changes during pregnancy in multiple sclerosis. The material sequenced was peripheral blood, taken in the first trimester of pregnancy. This clonotype was obtained from a female donor with multiple sclerosis, enrolled in a pregnancy study.

The CDR3 region is CASSLWGLAGGETQYF. CDR3 in DNA: TGTGCCAGCAGTTTATGGGGGCTAGCGGGAGGTGAGACCCAGTACTTC. The V and J genes are TRBV28 and TRBJ2-5; 11 bases match TRBD2. Trimming removed 0 bases from V and 5 bases from J; junction bases left unmatched: 5. Germline V gives CDR1 MDHEN, CDR2 SYDVKM. The CDR3 is 16 amino acids.